This TCR beta chain emerged from a study of blood T cell repertoires in COVID-19. The wider study: The origin of the acute and convalescent COVID-19 samples was the United States, Italy and Spain. Sample material is recorded as cDNA or gDNA derived from T cells, B-cell-depleted T cells, or PBMCs.

The J segment lost 4 bases and the V segment lost 5 bases, leaving 10 bases of the junction unmatched. Looked up from germline, CDR1 is MDHEN and CDR2 is SYDVKM. The CDR3 has 15 amino acids. Original handling: For nucleated cells, counts were estimated from reference gene primer amplification. This table comes from immunoSEQ multiplex PCR, and its TCRdb copy is limited to in-frame clones, with some not included. V, J and clone size derive from that table, while D and trimming were established from the DNA sequence. The table records about 58,000 clones, almost 90% of them present only once. This clonotype was obtained from a man in his fifties or sixties with active COVID-19. This chain connects TRBV28 to TRBJ1-2; 7 bases align to TRBD1. The sample comprised peripheral blood. The CDR3 sequence: CASSPLTGRRYGYTF. The CDR3 nucleotides read TGTGCCAGCAGTCCTTTGACAGGGCGTCGCTATGGCTACACCTTC.